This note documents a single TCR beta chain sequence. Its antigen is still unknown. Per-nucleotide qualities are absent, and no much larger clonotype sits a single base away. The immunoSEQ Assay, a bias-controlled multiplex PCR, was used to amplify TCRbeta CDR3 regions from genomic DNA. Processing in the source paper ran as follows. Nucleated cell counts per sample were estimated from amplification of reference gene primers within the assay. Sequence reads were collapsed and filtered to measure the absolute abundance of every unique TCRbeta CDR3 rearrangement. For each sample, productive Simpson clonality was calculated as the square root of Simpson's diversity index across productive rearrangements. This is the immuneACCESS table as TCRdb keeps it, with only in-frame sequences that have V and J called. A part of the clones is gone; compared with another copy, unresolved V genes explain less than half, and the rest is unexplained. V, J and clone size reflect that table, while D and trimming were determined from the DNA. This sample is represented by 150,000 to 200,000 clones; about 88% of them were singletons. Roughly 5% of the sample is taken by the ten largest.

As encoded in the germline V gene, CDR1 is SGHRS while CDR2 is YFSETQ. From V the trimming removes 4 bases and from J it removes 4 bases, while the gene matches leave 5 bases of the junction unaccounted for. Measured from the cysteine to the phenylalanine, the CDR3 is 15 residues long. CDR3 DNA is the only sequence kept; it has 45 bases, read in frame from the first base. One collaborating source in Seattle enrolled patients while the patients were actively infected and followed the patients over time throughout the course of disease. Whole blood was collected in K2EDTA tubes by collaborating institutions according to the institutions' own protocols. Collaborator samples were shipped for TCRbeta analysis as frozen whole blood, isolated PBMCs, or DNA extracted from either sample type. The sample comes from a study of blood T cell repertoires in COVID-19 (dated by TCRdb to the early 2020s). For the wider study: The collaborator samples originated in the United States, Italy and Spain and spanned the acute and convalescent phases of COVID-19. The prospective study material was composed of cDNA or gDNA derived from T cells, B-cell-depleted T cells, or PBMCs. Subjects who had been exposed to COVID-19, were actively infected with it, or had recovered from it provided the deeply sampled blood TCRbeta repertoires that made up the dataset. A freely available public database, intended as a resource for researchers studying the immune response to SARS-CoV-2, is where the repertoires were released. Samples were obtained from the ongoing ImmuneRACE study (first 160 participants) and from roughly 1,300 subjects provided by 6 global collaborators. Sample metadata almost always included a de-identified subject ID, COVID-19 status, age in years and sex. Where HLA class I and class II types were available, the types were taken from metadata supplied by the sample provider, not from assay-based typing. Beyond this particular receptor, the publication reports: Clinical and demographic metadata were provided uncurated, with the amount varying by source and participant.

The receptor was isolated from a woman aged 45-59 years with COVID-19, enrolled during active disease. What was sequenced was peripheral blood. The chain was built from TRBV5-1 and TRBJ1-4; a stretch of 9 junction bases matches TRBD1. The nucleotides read TGCGCCAGCAGCATCGGGACAGGGAATAATGAAAAACTGTTTTTT. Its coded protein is CASSIGTGNNEKLFF.